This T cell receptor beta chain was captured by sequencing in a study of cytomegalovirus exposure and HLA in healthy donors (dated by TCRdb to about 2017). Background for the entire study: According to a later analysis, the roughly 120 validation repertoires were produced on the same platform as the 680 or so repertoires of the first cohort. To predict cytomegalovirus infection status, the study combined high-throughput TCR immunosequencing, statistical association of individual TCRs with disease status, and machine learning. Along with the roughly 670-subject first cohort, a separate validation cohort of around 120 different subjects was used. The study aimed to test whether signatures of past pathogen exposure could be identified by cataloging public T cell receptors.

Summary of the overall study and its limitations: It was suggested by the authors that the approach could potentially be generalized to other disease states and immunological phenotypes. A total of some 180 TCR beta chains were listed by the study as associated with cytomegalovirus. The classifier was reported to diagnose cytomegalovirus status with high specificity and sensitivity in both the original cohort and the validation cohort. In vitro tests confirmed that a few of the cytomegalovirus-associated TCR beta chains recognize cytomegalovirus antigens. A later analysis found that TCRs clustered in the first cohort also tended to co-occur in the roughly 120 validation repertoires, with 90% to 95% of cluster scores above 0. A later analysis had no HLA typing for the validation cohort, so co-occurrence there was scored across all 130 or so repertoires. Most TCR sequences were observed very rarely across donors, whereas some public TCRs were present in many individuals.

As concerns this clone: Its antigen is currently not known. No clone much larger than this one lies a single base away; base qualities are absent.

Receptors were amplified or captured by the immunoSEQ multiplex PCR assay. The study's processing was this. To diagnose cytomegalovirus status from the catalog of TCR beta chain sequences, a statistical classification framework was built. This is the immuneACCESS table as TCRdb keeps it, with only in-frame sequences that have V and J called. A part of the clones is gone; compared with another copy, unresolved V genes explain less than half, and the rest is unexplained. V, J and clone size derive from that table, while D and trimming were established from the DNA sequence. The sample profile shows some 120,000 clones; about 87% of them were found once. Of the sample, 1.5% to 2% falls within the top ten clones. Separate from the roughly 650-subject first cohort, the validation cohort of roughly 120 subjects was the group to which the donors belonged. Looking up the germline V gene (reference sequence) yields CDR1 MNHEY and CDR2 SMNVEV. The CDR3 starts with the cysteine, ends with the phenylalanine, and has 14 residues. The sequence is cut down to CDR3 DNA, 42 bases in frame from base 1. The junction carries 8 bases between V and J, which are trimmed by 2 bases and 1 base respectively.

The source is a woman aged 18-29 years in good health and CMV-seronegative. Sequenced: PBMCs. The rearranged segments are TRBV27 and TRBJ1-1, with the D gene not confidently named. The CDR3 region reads CASSLGPGNTEAFF. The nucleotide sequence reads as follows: TGTGCCAGCAGTTTAGGCCCAGGGAACACTGAAGCTTTCTTT.